The 9 T cell receptor beta chains below all came from one sample that was sequenced in a study of blood T cells in healthy people across ages. A second PCR of 7 to 11 cycles used a sample-barcoded 5' primer and a J-beta primer mix. TCRdb fed the 5' RACE reads into MiXCR, producing one record per CDR3 protein. The sample carries approximately 1.5 million distinct CDR3 sequences, roughly 32% recorded once. Sample: blood. The receptors were sampled from a woman aged 25 to 45 in good health.

The gene calls are TRBV5-5 and TRBJ2-1; 9 nucleotides match TRBD2. Germline V gene sequence: CDR1 SGHKS, CDR2 YYEKEE (reference sequence). The CDR3 is 17 amino acids. J gave up 4 bases and V 3 bases, and 11 bases lay outside the gene matches. The chain's CDR3 is CASSSSSLAGLYNEQFF. DNA of the CDR3: TGTGCCAGCAGCTCTTCCAGTCTAGCGGGACTTTACAATGAGCAGTTCTTC.

This chain links TRBV5-1 with TRBJ2-5; D is possibly TRBD1 or TRBD2 (5 bases each). V lost 3 bases, J lost 6 bases, and 18 bases lay in between. The CDR3 spans 15 residues. Germline lookup yields CDR1 SGHRS and CDR2 YFSETQ. The CDR3: CASSSDGISGKTQYF. CDR3 DNA sequence: TGCGCCAGCAGCTCGGACGGGATTTCAGGGAAGACCCAGTACTTC. Complete variable domain (other parts from reference TRBV5-1 and TRBJ2-5): KAGVTQTPRYLIKTRGQQVTLSCSPISGHRSVSWYQQTPGQGLQFLFEYFSETQRNKGNFPGRFSGRQFSNSRSEMNVSTLELGDSALYLCASSSDGISGKTQYFGPGTRLLVL.

A few counts support this clonotype. CDR3: CASSLADGTSLTYEQYF. In DNA form, the CDR3 reads TGCGCCAGCAGCTTGGCCGACGGGACTAGCTTAACCTACGAGCAGTACTTC. The V gene is TRBV5-1, the J gene TRBJ2-7, with TRBD2 identical over 9 bases. The CDR3 has 17 amino acids. After removal of 0 bases from V and 2 bases from J, the junction contained 9 bases not matched to a gene. The V gene's germline CDR1 is SGHRS and CDR2 YFSETQ.

The V gene is TRBV11-3, the J gene TRBJ2-7; 9 bases are a match to TRBD1. The ends lost 2 bases at V and 5 bases at J; junction bases unmatched: 4. Germline lookup yields CDR1 SGHNT and CDR2 YENEEA. There are 14 residues in the CDR3. CDR3 bases: TGTGCCAGCAGCTTATACAGGGGGCACCACGAGCAGTACTTC. Amino acids: CASSLYRGHHEQYF.

This chain joins TRBV27 and TRBJ1-4, with D perhaps TRBD1 (5 bases). Germline CDR1 is MNHEY and CDR2 is SMNVEV (reference sequence). V shed 11 bases and J shed 7 bases, with 17 bases lying between them. The CDR3 spans 13 residues. CDR3 region: CASPGPGGEKLFF. DNA for the CDR3: TGTGCCTCCCCGGGGCCCGGTGGTGAAAAACTGTTTTTT.

V and J are TRBV3-1 and TRBJ2-7; D is tentatively TRBD1 or TRBD2 (5 bases each). The CDR3 sequence is 18 residues long. Germline lookup yields CDR1 LGHDT and CDR2 YNNKEL (reference sequence). V was clipped by 4 bases and J by 0 bases, with 22 bases between them. CDR3: CASSPIWQARGDSYEQYF. CDR3 sequence (DNA): TGTGCCAGCAGCCCCATATGGCAAGCGCGAGGGGACTCCTACGAGCAGTACTTC.

The chain recombines TRBV28 with TRBJ2-3; 9 bases agree with TRBD2. The CDR3 sequence is 14 residues long. Germline CDR1 and CDR2: MDHEN and SYDVKM. Losses at the gene ends were 8 bases for V and 0 bases for J; bases not matched to a gene: 3. The CDR3 region is CASFTSGSTDTQYF. In DNA, the CDR3 is TGTGCCAGCTTTACTAGCGGGAGCACAGATACGCAGTATTTT.

The V gene is TRBV4-1, the J gene TRBJ1-1; weak D call: TRBD1 (5 bases). Germline V gene lookup returns CDR1 MGHRA and CDR2 YSYEKL. V was pared by 2 bases and J by 1 base, with 8 bases between. There are 14 residues in the CDR3. The CDR3: CASSQPGRNTEAFF. CDR3 DNA sequence: TGCGCCAGCAGCCAACCGGGACGGAACACTGAAGCTTTCTTT.

The chain uses TRBV20-1 and TRBJ1-4; D remains unclear. The CDR3 is 12 amino acids. Germline V gene lookup returns CDR1 DFQATT and CDR2 SNEGSKA (reference sequence). V lost 1 base, J lost 4 bases, and 4 bases lay in between. The CDR3 DNA is TGCAGTGCTAGAGTTCTTAATGAAAAACTGTTTTTT. Protein sequence: CSARVLNEKLFF.